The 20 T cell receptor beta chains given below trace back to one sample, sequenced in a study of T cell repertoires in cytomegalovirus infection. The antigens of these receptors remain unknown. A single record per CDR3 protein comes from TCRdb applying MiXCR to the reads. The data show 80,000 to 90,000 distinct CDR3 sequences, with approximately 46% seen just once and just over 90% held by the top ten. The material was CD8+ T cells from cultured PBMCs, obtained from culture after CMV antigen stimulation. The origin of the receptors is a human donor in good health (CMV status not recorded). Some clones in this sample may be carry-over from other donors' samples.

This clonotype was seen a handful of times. Here the CDR3 reads CASSSLPADTQYF. CDR3 nucleotides: TGTGCCAGCAGTTCCCTACCCGCAGATACGCAGTATTTT. This chain uses TRBV28 with TRBJ2-3; D not resolved. The germline V and J ends were trimmed by 4 bases and 4 bases, with 9 bases remaining between them. The CDR3 extends over 13 amino acids. Germline V gene data show CDR1 as MDHEN and CDR2 as SYDVKM.

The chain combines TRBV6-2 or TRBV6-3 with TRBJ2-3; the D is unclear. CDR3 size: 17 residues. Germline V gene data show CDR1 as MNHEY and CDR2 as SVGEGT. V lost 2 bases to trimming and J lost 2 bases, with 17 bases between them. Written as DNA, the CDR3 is TGTGCCAGCAGTTACGTCCACGGGTTGGAAAACACAGATACGCAGTATTTT. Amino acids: CASSYVHGLENTDTQYF.

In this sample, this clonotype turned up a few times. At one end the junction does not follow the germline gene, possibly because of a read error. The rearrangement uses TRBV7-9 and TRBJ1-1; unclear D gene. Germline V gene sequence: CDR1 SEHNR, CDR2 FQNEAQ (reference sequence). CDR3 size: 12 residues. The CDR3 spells CASSFMKTEAFF. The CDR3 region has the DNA TGTGCCAGCAGCTTTATGAAGACTGAAGCTTTCTTT.

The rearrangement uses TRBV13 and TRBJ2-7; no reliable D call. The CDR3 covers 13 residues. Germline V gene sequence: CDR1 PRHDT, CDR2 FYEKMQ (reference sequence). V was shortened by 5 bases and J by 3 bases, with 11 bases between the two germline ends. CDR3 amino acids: CASSPLSIYEQYF. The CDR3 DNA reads TGTGCCAGCAGCCCCCTCTCAATCTACGAGCAGTACTTC.

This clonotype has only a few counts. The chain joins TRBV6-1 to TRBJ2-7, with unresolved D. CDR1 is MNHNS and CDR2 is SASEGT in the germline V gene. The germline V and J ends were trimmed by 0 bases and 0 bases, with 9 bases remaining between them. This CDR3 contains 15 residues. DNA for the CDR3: TGTGCCAGCAGTGAAGCCGGGTTAATCTCCTACGAGCAGTACTTC. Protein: CASSEAGLISYEQYF.

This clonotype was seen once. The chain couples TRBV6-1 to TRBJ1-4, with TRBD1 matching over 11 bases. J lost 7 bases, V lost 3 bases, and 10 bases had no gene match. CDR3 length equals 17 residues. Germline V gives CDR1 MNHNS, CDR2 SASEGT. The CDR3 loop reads CASSDGTGGPRGEKLFF. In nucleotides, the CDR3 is TGTGCCAGCAGTGATGGGACAGGGGGACCCAGGGGTGAAAAACTGTTTTTT.

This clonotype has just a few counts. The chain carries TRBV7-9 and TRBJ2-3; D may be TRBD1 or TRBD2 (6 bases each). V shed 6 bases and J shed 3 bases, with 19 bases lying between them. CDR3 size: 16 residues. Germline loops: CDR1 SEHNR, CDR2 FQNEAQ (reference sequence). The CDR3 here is CASRSPGGPKTDTQYF. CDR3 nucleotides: TGTGCCAGCAGGTCCCCCGGGGGCCCAAAAACAGATACGCAGTATTTT.

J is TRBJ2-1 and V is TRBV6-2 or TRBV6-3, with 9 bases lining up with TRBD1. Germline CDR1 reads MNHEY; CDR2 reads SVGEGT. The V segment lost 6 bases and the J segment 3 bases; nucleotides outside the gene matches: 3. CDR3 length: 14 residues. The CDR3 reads CASSPDRGYNEQFF. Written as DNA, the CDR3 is TGTGCCAGCAGCCCGGACAGGGGCTACAATGAGCAGTTCTTC.

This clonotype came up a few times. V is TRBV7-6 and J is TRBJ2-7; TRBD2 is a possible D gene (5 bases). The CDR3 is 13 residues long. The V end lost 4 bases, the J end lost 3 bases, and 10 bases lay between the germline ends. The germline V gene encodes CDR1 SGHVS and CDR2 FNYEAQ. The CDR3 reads CASSSGEIYEQYF. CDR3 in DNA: TGTGCCAGCAGCTCCGGGGAGATCTACGAGCAGTACTTC. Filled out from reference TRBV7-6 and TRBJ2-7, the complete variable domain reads GAGVSQSPRYKVTKRGQDVALRCDPISGHVSLYWYRQALGQGPEFLTYFNYEAQQDKSGLPNDRFSAERPEGSISTLTIQRTEQRDSAMYRCASSSGEIYEQYFGPGTRLTVT.

The CDR3 reads CATRNRPNTEAFF. As DNA, the CDR3 is TGTGCCACTAGAAACCGCCCGAACACTGAAGCTTTCTTT. The chain has TRBV24-1 and TRBJ1-1; unclear D gene. V was trimmed by 10 bases and J by 1 base, leaving 12 bases between them. Looked up from germline, CDR1 is KGHDR and CDR2 is SFDVKD. The CDR3 is 13 residues long.

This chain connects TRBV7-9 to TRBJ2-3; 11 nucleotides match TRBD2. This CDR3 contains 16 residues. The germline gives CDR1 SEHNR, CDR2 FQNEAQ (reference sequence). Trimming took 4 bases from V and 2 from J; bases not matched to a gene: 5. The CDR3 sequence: CASSSLLAGDTDTQYF. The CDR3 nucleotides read TGTGCCAGCAGCTCCTTACTAGCGGGGGACACAGATACGCAGTATTTT.

CDR3 coding DNA: TGTGCCAGCAGTGCCGGTGGTGTGAGCTATGGCTACACCTTC. This sequence encodes CASSAGGVSYGYTF. The chain has TRBV7-8 and TRBJ1-2, with unresolved D. The CDR3 sequence is 14 residues long. Trimming stripped 6 bases from V and 4 bases from J, with 15 bases between. Per germline, CDR1 SGHVS and CDR2 FQNEAQ.

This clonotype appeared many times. The DNA for the CDR3 is TGTGCCAGCAGCGACCCGTTAACCTACAATGAGCAGTTCTTC. Its translation is CASSDPLTYNEQFF. The chain employs TRBV11-2 and TRBJ2-1; no clear D gene. From germline, CDR1 is SGHAT and CDR2 FQNNGV. Trimming removed 5 bases at V and 2 bases at J, with 10 bases between. The CDR3 totals 14 residues.

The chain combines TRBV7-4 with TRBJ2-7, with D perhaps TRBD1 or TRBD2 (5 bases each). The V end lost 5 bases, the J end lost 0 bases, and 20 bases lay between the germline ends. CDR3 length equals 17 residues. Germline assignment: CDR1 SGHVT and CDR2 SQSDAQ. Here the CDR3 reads CASSPGLEGWSSYEQYF. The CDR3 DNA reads TGTGCCAGCAGCCCGGGGCTAGAGGGTTGGAGCTCCTACGAGCAGTACTTC.

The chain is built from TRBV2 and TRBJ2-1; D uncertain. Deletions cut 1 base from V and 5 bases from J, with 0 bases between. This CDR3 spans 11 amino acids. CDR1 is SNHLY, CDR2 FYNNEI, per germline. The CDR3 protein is CASSEDNEQFF. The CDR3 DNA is TGTGCCAGCAGTGAAGACAATGAGCAGTTCTTC.

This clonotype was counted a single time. CDR3 DNA: TGTGCCAGCAGCCCCGGACAGGGAACCTATGGCTACACCTTC. Its protein product is CASSPGQGTYGYTF. The chain combines TRBV7-9 with TRBJ1-2; 8 nucleotides agree with TRBD1. This CDR3 is 14 amino acids long. With 5 bases clipped from V and 4 bases from J, the junction kept 6 bases outside the gene matches. Germline CDR1 is SEHNR and CDR2 is FQNEAQ (reference sequence).

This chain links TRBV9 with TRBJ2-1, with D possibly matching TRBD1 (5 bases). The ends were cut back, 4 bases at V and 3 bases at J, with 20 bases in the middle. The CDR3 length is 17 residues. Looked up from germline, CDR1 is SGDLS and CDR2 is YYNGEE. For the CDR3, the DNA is TGTGCCAGCAGCCTTCAGGGTCAACGGAAGAACTACAATGAGCAGTTCTTC. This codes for CASSLQGQRKNYNEQFF.

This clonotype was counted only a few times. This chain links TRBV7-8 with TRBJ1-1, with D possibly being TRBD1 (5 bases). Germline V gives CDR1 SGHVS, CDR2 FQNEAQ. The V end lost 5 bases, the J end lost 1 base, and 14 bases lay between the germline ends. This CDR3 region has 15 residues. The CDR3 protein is CASSQGLSRNTEAFF. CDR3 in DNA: TGTGCCAGCAGCCAGGGACTCTCGAGGAACACTGAAGCTTTCTTT.

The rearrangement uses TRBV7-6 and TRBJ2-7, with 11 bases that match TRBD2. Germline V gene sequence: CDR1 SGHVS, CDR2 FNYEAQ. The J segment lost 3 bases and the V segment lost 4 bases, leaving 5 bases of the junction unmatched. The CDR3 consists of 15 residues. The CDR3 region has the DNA TGTGCCAGCAGCTCCAGGACTAGCGGGTTCTACGAGCAGTACTTC. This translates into CASSSRTSGFYEQYF. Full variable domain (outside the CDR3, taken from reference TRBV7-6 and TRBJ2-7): GAGVSQSPRYKVTKRGQDVALRCDPISGHVSLYWYRQALGQGPEFLTYFNYEAQQDKSGLPNDRFSAERPEGSISTLTIQRTEQRDSAMYRCASSSRTSGFYEQYFGPGTRLTVT.

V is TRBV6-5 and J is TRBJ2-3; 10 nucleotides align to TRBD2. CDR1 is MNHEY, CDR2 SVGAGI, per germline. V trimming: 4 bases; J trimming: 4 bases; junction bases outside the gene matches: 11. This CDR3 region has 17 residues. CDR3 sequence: CASSSAALAGDADTQYF. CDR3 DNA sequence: TGTGCCAGCAGTTCAGCAGCGCTAGCGGGAGATGCAGATACGCAGTATTTT.